Listed below are T cell receptor beta chains from one sample, sequenced in a study of vaccination and CD4 T cells after COVID-19. Their antigens remain unidentified. TCRdb fed the PCR reads into MiXCR, producing one record per CDR3 protein. Of over 10,000 distinct CDR3 sequences listed, roughly 48% are singletons. The specimen was CD4+ T cells from blood, cultured in vitro. Receptors were obtained from a human donor who had recovered from COVID-19. CDR3s include the opening cysteine and the closing phenylalanine or tryptophan. Each record gives: D gene, V gene, J gene, clone size, CDR3 DNA, CDR3 protein. D genes are given only for firm matches. Expanded clones get a size class; other rows say once, few or many, or leave the size out.

D gene: TRBD1
V gene: TRBV19
J gene: TRBJ1-4
clone size: -
CDR3 DNA: TGTGCCAGTAGTGAGGGACAGCCATCGGAAAAACTGTTTTTT
CDR3 protein: CASSEGQPSEKLFF

D gene: TRBD2
V gene: TRBV19
J gene: TRBJ2-1
clone size: -
CDR3 DNA: TGTGCCAGTAGTATCTTTGGGACTAGCGGGCACAATGAGCAGTTCTTC
CDR3 protein: CASSIFGTSGHNEQFF

D gene: -
V gene: TRBV20-1
J gene: TRBJ2-1
clone size: -
CDR3 DNA: TGCAGTGCTAGAGAGTGGTACAATGAGCAGTTCTTC
CDR3 protein: CSAREWYNEQFF

D gene: -
V gene: TRBV20-1
J gene: TRBJ2-2
clone size: -
CDR3 DNA: TGCAGTGCTAGAGAAGTGGGGGACGGGGAGCTGTTTTTT
CDR3 protein: CSAREVGDGELFF

D gene: -
V gene: TRBV5-1
J gene: TRBJ1-1
clone size: -
CDR3 DNA: TGCGCCAGCAGCCCCTTCTCTAGGGGCAGGGCGAACACTGAAGCTTTCTTT
CDR3 protein: CASSPFSRGRANTEAFF

D gene: TRBD1
V gene: TRBV11-3
J gene: TRBJ2-1
clone size: -
CDR3 DNA: TGTGCCAGCAGTCGGACAGGGTTTGGTGAGCAGTTCTTC
CDR3 protein: CASSRTGFGEQFF

D gene: -
V gene: TRBV7-2
J gene: TRBJ1-1
clone size: -
CDR3 DNA: TGTGCCAGCAGCCTCTACGACAAGAACACTGAAGCTTTCTTT
CDR3 protein: CASSLYDKNTEAFF

D gene: -
V gene: TRBV12-3/TRBV12-4
J gene: TRBJ2-7
clone size: -
CDR3 DNA: TGTGCCAGCAGGCTAACAGGGAAATACGAGCAGTACTTC
CDR3 protein: CASRLTGKYEQYF

D gene: TRBD2
V gene: TRBV12-3/TRBV12-4
J gene: TRBJ2-7
clone size: -
CDR3 DNA: TGTGCCAGCAGTTTTCACACTAGCGGGAGTTCGGGGCAGTACTTC
CDR3 protein: CASSFHTSGSSGQYF

D gene: TRBD2
V gene: TRBV24-1
J gene: TRBJ2-5
clone size: few
CDR3 DNA: TGTGCCACCAGTGAGCACGGGACTAGCCAAGAGACCCAGTACTTC
CDR3 protein: CATSEHGTSQETQYF

D gene: TRBD1
V gene: TRBV25-1
J gene: TRBJ1-5
clone size: few
CDR3 DNA: TGTGCCAGCAGTGTAATCCGGGACAGGGTATTTTCATGGAATCAGCCCCAGCATTTT
CDR3 protein: CASSVIRDRVFSWNQPQHF

D gene: TRBD2
V gene: TRBV7-9
J gene: TRBJ2-1
clone size: -
CDR3 DNA: TGTGCCAGCAGCCCCCAGCTCCTGACTAGCAGATACAATGAGCAGTTCTTC
CDR3 protein: CASSPQLLTSRYNEQFF

D gene: -
V gene: TRBV4-3
J gene: TRBJ2-7
clone size: -
CDR3 DNA: TGCGCCAGCAGCCAAGGCGTAAAAACCTACGAGCAGTACTTC
CDR3 protein: CASSQGVKTYEQYF

D gene: -
V gene: TRBV21-1
J gene: TRBJ2-5
clone size: -
CDR3 DNA: TGTGCCAGCAGCAAGGGTGCAAGAATTTTGGCAGAGACCCAGTACTTC
CDR3 protein: CASSKGARILAETQYF

D gene: -
V gene: TRBV5-6
J gene: TRBJ1-2
clone size: -
CDR3 DNA: TGTGCCAGCAGCTTGCCGGGGGCTAAGGCAGAAGGCTACACCTTC
CDR3 protein: CASSLPGAKAEGYTF

D gene: -
V gene: TRBV20-1
J gene: TRBJ2-1
clone size: few
CDR3 DNA: TGCAGTGCTAGAGGTCTGGCCTACAATGAGCAGTTCTTC
CDR3 protein: CSARGLAYNEQFF

D gene: TRBD2
V gene: TRBV6-1
J gene: TRBJ2-7
clone size: few
CDR3 DNA: TGTGCCAGCAGGGGGACTATTTCCTACGAGCAGTACTTC
CDR3 protein: CASRGTISYEQYF

D gene: -
V gene: TRBV15
J gene: TRBJ1-1
clone size: -
CDR3 DNA: TGTGCCACCAGCCGCCGGGGGACTGAAGCTTTCTTT
CDR3 protein: CATSRRGTEAFF

D gene: -
V gene: TRBV12-3/TRBV12-4
J gene: TRBJ1-5
clone size: -
CDR3 DNA: TGTGCCAGCAGTTTTTCCAGGCGGAATCAGCCCCAGCATTTT
CDR3 protein: CASSFSRRNQPQHF

D gene: -
V gene: TRBV12-3/TRBV12-4
J gene: TRBJ1-1
clone size: few
CDR3 DNA: TGTGCCAGCGAGGCACAATTGAACACTGAAGCTTTCTTT
CDR3 protein: CASEAQLNTEAFF

D gene: TRBD2
V gene: TRBV12-3/TRBV12-4
J gene: TRBJ2-2
clone size: -
CDR3 DNA: TGTGCCAGCTCCCCCGGGAGGAGGACCGGGGAGCTGTTTTTT
CDR3 protein: CASSPGRRTGELFF

D gene: -
V gene: TRBV28
J gene: TRBJ2-7
clone size: -
CDR3 DNA: TGTGCCAGCAGTTTAGGCAGCCGTAGAGAGTACGAGCAGTACTTC
CDR3 protein: CASSLGSRREYEQYF

D gene: -
V gene: TRBV5-6
J gene: TRBJ2-7
clone size: few
CDR3 DNA: TGTGCCAGCAGCTACAGGTACGAGCAGTACTTC
CDR3 protein: CASSYRYEQYF

D gene: -
V gene: TRBV20-1
J gene: TRBJ1-4
clone size: -
CDR3 DNA: TGCAGTGCCCCTCAGAAGGAAAAACTGTTTTTT
CDR3 protein: CSAPQKEKLFF

D gene: -
V gene: TRBV19
J gene: TRBJ2-7
clone size: -
CDR3 DNA: TGTGCCAGTAGTATCAGCCGGAACTACGAGCAGTACTTC
CDR3 protein: CASSISRNYEQYF

D gene: TRBD2
V gene: TRBV5-1
J gene: TRBJ2-3
clone size: -
CDR3 DNA: TGCGCCAGCAGCTCCAGGACTAGCGGGAGCACAGATACGCAGTATTTT
CDR3 protein: CASSSRTSGSTDTQYF

D gene: TRBD1
V gene: TRBV2
J gene: TRBJ1-2
clone size: once
CDR3 DNA: TGTGCCAGCAGTGATGGGAACAGGGGGCAGAATGGCTACACCTTC
CDR3 protein: CASSDGNRGQNGYTF

D gene: -
V gene: TRBV27
J gene: TRBJ1-5
clone size: -
CDR3 DNA: TGTGCCAGCAGTTTAGGGCCAGAGCATCAGCCCCAGCATTTT
CDR3 protein: CASSLGPEHQPQHF

D gene: -
V gene: TRBV23-1
J gene: TRBJ2-1
clone size: -
CDR3 DNA: TGCGCCAGCAGTCAATACACTGGGAGGGGGGTTCTCGGGAATGAGCAGTTCTTC
CDR3 protein: CASSQYTGRGVLGNEQFF

D gene: TRBD1
V gene: TRBV5-1
J gene: TRBJ2-3
clone size: -
CDR3 DNA: TGCGCCAGCAGACCCGACAGGGCAGTTACAGATACGCAGTATTTT
CDR3 protein: CASRPDRAVTDTQYF

D gene: -
V gene: TRBV7-2
J gene: TRBJ2-7
clone size: -
CDR3 DNA: TGTGCCAGCAGCTTAGTAGCGTTAAGCTCCTACGAGCAGTACTTC
CDR3 protein: CASSLVALSSYEQYF

D gene: -
V gene: TRBV19
J gene: TRBJ2-2
clone size: -
CDR3 DNA: TGTGCCAGTAGTTCTGGCTACTCCACCGGGGAGCTGTTTTTT
CDR3 protein: CASSSGYSTGELFF

D gene: -
V gene: TRBV7-2
J gene: TRBJ2-7
clone size: -
CDR3 DNA: TGTGCCAGCAGCCTGAGTTCCGGTAGTAGCTCCTACGAGCAGTACTTC
CDR3 protein: CASSLSSGSSSYEQYF

D gene: -
V gene: TRBV5-1
J gene: TRBJ2-5
clone size: -
CDR3 DNA: TGCGCCAGCAGCAAAAGTCCCAGGGAAGAGACCCAGTACTTC
CDR3 protein: CASSKSPREETQYF

D gene: TRBD1
V gene: TRBV20-1
J gene: TRBJ2-4
clone size: -
CDR3 DNA: TGCAGTGCTGGACAGGGTCTTGGCATTCAGTACTTC
CDR3 protein: CSAGQGLGIQYF

D gene: TRBD2
V gene: TRBV6-2/TRBV6-3
J gene: TRBJ2-7
clone size: -
CDR3 DNA: TGTGCCAGCCGGACTAGCGGCTCCTACGAGCAGTACTTC
CDR3 protein: CASRTSGSYEQYF

D gene: -
V gene: TRBV6-1
J gene: TRBJ1-4
clone size: -
CDR3 DNA: TGTGCCAGTGGAAGGCCAACTAATGAAAAACTGTTTTTT
CDR3 protein: CASGRPTNEKLFF

D gene: -
V gene: TRBV24-1
J gene: TRBJ2-7
clone size: -
CDR3 DNA: TGTTCCACCAGTGAACCAGGGTCGTACGAGCAGTACTTC
CDR3 protein: CSTSEPGSYEQYF

D gene: TRBD1
V gene: TRBV7-9
J gene: TRBJ2-7
clone size: few
CDR3 DNA: TGTGCCAGCAGCCCACCCTCCGACAGGGTAGGTTCCTACGAGCAGTACTTC
CDR3 protein: CASSPPSDRVGSYEQYF

D gene: -
V gene: TRBV11-3
J gene: TRBJ2-2
clone size: once
CDR3 DNA: TGTGCCAGCAGCCGCGGGGATAACGGGGAGCTGTTTTTT
CDR3 protein: CASSRGDNGELFF

D gene: TRBD2
V gene: TRBV10-3
J gene: TRBJ2-7
clone size: few
CDR3 DNA: TGTGCCATCAGTGACCTCGGACTAGCGGGAGGCTACGAGCAGTACTTC
CDR3 protein: CAISDLGLAGGYEQYF

D gene: -
V gene: TRBV12-3/TRBV12-4
J gene: TRBJ2-3
clone size: -
CDR3 DNA: TGTGCCAGCAGTTTAGAGGGAACCACAGATACGCAGTATTTT
CDR3 protein: CASSLEGTTDTQYF

D gene: -
V gene: TRBV21-1
J gene: TRBJ2-3
clone size: few
CDR3 DNA: TGTGCCAGCTCTCCTGGAGATACGCAGTATTTT
CDR3 protein: CASSPGDTQYF